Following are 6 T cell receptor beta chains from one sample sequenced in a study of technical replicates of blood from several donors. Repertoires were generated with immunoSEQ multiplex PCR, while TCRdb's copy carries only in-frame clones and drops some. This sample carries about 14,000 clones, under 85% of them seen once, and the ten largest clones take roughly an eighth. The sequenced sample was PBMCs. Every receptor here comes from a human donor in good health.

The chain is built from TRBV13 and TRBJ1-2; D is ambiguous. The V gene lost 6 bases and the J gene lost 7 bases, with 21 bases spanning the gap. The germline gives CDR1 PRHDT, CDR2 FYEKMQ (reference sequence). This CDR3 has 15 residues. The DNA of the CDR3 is TGTGCCAGCAGATCGGAGGCAGCCGGAGGTGCTGGCTACACCTTC. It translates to CASRSEAAGGAGYTF.

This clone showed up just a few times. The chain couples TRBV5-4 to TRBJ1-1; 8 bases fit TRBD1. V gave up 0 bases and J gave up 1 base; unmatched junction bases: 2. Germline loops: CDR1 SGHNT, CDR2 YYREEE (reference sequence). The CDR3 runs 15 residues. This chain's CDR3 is CASSLGQGPNTEAFF. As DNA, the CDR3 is TGTGCCAGCAGCTTGGGACAGGGGCCGAACACTGAAGCTTTCTTT.

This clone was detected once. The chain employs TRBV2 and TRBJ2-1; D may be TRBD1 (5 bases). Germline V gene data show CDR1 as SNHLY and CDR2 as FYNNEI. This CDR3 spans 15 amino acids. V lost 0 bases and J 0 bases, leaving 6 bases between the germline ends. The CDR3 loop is CASSEAGASYNEQFF. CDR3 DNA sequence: TGTGCCAGCAGTGAAGCAGGGGCCTCCTACAATGAGCAGTTCTTC.

The CDR3: CASSPAGSGDEQFF. As DNA, the CDR3 is TGTGCCAGCTCACCTGCCGGTAGCGGTGATGAGCAGTTCTTC. The chain uses TRBV18 and TRBJ2-1, with D possibly matching TRBD2 (6 bases). This CDR3 comprises 14 residues. Trimming left V 3 bases short and J 8 bases short, with 14 bases between. The germline CDR1 and CDR2 sequences are KGHSH and LQKENI.

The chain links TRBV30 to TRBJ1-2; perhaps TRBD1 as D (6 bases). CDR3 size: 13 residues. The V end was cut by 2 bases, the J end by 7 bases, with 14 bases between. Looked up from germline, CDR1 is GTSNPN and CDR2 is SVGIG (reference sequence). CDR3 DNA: TGTGCCTGGAGTCCTCAGGGGCTAGGTGGCTACACCTTC. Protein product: CAWSPQGLGGYTF.

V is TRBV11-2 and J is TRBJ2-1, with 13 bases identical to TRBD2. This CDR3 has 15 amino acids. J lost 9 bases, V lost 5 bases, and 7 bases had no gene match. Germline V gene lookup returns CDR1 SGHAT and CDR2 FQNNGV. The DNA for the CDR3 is TGTGCCAGCAGCCGGACTAGCGGGAGTATCCGTGAGCAGTTCTTC. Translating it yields CASSRTSGSIREQFF.